These 31 T cell receptor beta chains were all obtained from the same sample, sequenced in a study of cytomegalovirus exposure and HLA in healthy donors. Amplification used 60 Vbeta primers and 13 Jbeta primers. Produced via immunoSEQ multiplex PCR; TCRdb's table is partial and in-frame only. The sample contains more than 150,000 clones, approximately 80% of which appear only once. Sequencing was carried out using PBMCs. Receptor source: a boy aged 10-17 years in good health and CMV-seronegative.

This chain connects TRBV5-1 to TRBJ2-1; 9 nucleotides match TRBD1. Germline CDR1 SGHRS, CDR2 YFSETQ. The CDR3 contains 16 residues. Germline trimming cut 0 bases from V and 8 bases from J; bases unmatched to any gene: 9. The CDR3 bases are TGCGCCAGCAGCTTGGCCGGGACAGGGCTTGGGGATGAGCAGTTCTTC. Its protein is CASSLAGTGLGDEQFF.

There are a few counts of this clone. V is TRBV18 and J is TRBJ2-3; possible D gene TRBD2, 6 bases. In germline, CDR1 is KGHSH, CDR2 LQKENI. Trimming removed 3 bases from V and 0 bases from J, with 10 bases in between. The CDR3 length is 15 residues. The CDR3 is CASSPSGTSTDTQYF. The CDR3 DNA sequence: TGTGCCAGCTCACCCTCCGGGACTAGCACAGATACGCAGTATTTT. The entire variable domain, with the rest obtained from reference TRBV18 and TRBJ2-3, is as follows: NAGVMQNPRHLVRRRGQEARLRCSPMKGHSHVYWYRQLPEEGLKFMVYLQKENIIDESGMPKERFSAEFPKEGPSILRIQQVVRGDSAAYFCASSPSGTSTDTQYFGPGTRLTVL.

V and J are TRBV7-3 and TRBJ2-7; 9 positions agree with TRBD2. With V trimmed by 2 bases and J by 6 bases, 5 bases remained unmatched. This CDR3 contains 14 residues. CDR1 is SGHTA, CDR2 FQGTGA, per germline. The CDR3 spells CASSLDISGSEQYF. In nucleotides, the CDR3 is TGTGCCAGCAGCTTAGATATTAGCGGGAGCGAGCAGTACTTC.

This clone was recorded a few times. This chain uses TRBV30 with TRBJ1-3, with TRBD1 as a possible D gene (6 bases). Trimming took off 4 bases at V and 4 bases at J, with 17 bases between the two ends. CDR3 length: 15 residues. CDR1 GTSNPN and CDR2 SVGIG come from the germline V gene (reference sequence). Here the CDR3 DNA reads TGTGCCTGGATCCTAAGAGGGACACCAGGAAACACCATATATTTT. Amino acid sequence: CAWILRGTPGNTIYF. Drawing the rest from reference TRBV30 and TRBJ1-3, the complete variable domain is SQTIHQWPATLVQPVGSPLSLECTVEGTSNPNLYWYRQAAGRGLQLLFYSVGIGQISSEVPQNLSASRPQDRQFILSSKKLLLSDSGFYLCAWILRGTPGNTIYFGEGSWLTVV.

This sequence joins TRBV2 and TRBJ2-1; D is undetermined. This CDR3 spans 14 amino acids. The germline V and J ends were trimmed by 3 bases and 3 bases, with 9 bases remaining between them. Germline lookup yields CDR1 SNHLY and CDR2 FYNNEI. The CDR3 DNA sequence: TGTGCCAGCAGTGATCCCGGGTTCTACAATGAGCAGTTCTTC. Translation gives CASSDPGFYNEQFF.

The gene calls are TRBV18 and TRBJ2-7; TRBD2 agrees at 12 bases. The germline gives CDR1 KGHSH, CDR2 LQKENI. CDR3 length equals 17 residues. J gave up 6 bases and V 4 bases, and 13 bases lay outside the gene matches. CDR3 loop: CASSRSSGRVGFPEQYF. The CDR3 DNA follows: TGTGCCAGCTCACGATCTAGCGGGAGGGTAGGGTTCCCCGAGCAGTACTTC. The full variable domain, with the rest looked up from reference TRBV18 and TRBJ2-7, is NAGVMQNPRHLVRRRGQEARLRCSPMKGHSHVYWYRQLPEEGLKFMVYLQKENIIDESGMPKERFSAEFPKEGPSILRIQQVVRGDSAAYFCASSRSSGRVGFPEQYFGPGTRLTVT.

The CDR3 region is CASSEPTGTSGGPLSNEQFF. CDR3 nucleotides: TGTGCCAGCAGTGAACCTACGGGGACTAGCGGGGGGCCCCTTTCCAATGAGCAGTTCTTC. This chain links TRBV2 with TRBJ2-1; 15 bases agree with TRBD2. The CDR3 runs 20 residues. The germline gives CDR1 SNHLY, CDR2 FYNNEI. Trimming took 2 bases from V and 6 from J; bases not matched to a gene: 14. The whole variable domain, filled in from reference TRBV2 and TRBJ2-1, reads EPEVTQTPSHQVTQMGQEVILRCVPISNHLYFYWYRQILGQKVEFLVSFYNNEISEKSEIFDDQFSVERPDGSNFTLKIRSTKLEDSAMYFCASSEPTGTSGGPLSNEQFFGPGTRLTVL.

This chain joins TRBV28 and TRBJ2-6, with 9 nucleotides matching TRBD2. Germline trimming cut 3 bases from V and 0 bases from J; bases unmatched to any gene: 12. The length of the CDR3 is 20 residues. The V gene's germline CDR1 is MDHEN and CDR2 SYDVKM. The CDR3 spells CASSLGTSLFQSSGANVLTF. The CDR3 region has the DNA TGTGCCAGCAGTTTGGGGACTAGCCTATTTCAGAGCTCTGGGGCCAACGTCCTGACTTTC.

The chain links TRBV29-1 to TRBJ2-7; 7 bases fit TRBD1. Germline trimming cut 0 bases from V and 0 bases from J; bases unmatched to any gene: 8. CDR3 length: 16 amino acids. Germline CDR1 and CDR2: SQVTM and ANQGSEA. The CDR3 sequence is CSVEDGDRASSYEQYF. As DNA, the CDR3 is TGCAGCGTTGAAGATGGTGACAGGGCTAGCTCCTACGAGCAGTACTTC.

This clone has a handful of counts. The chain uses TRBV5-4 and TRBJ1-2; perhaps TRBD1 as D (5 bases). The V and J ends lost 0 bases and 4 bases respectively, with 16 bases between them. There are 16 residues in the CDR3. The germline V gene has CDR1 SGHNT and CDR2 YYREEE (reference sequence). DNA for the CDR3: TGTGCCAGCAGCTTGGATGGAGGGGACGAAGCCTATGGCTACACCTTC. Translation: CASSLDGGDEAYGYTF.

J is TRBJ1-2 and V is TRBV7-8, with D unclear. CDR1 is SGHVS, CDR2 FQNEAQ, per germline. The CDR3 covers 13 residues. Trimming took 2 bases from V and 4 from J, leaving 8 bases between them. The CDR3 here is CASSLQRTYGYTF. CDR3 coding DNA: TGTGCCAGCAGCTTACAGCGAACCTATGGCTACACCTTC.

This clone has a handful of counts. V and J are TRBV9 and TRBJ2-7; perhaps TRBD2 as D (6 bases). The CDR3 runs to 19 residues. Trimming stripped 0 bases from V and 5 bases from J, with 27 bases between. Germline CDR1 SGDLS, CDR2 YYNGEE. The CDR3 region has the DNA TGTGCCAGCAGCGTAGGAGTTGGGCTAGCGCGACTAACCCCTGACGAGCAGTACTTC. Its translation: CASSVGVGLARLTPDEQYF.

The chain recombines TRBV5-4 with TRBJ1-3; 7 nucleotides line up with TRBD1. V lost 5 bases, J lost 2 bases, and 7 bases stayed unmatched. CDR3 length: 15 amino acids. CDR1 is SGHNT and CDR2 is YYREEE in the germline V gene (reference sequence). DNA for the CDR3: TGTGCCAGCAGATTAACCGGGACAGCTGGAAACACCATATATTTT. Residues: CASRLTGTAGNTIYF.

The chain recombines TRBV29-1 with TRBJ1-1; D is uncertain. Looked up from germline, CDR1 is SQVTM and CDR2 is ANQGSEA. The CDR3 runs 12 residues. Trimming left V 7 bases short and J 2 bases short, with 11 bases between. In nucleotides, the CDR3 is TGCAGCGCCCCCGTCTCCAACACTGAAGCTTTCTTT. It translates to CSAPVSNTEAFF. Filled out from reference TRBV29-1 and TRBJ1-1, the complete variable domain reads SAVISQKPSRDICQRGTSLTIQCQVDSQVTMMFWYRQQPGQSLTLIATANQGSEATYESGFVIDKFPISRPNLTFSTLTVSNMSPEDSSIYLCSAPVSNTEAFFGQGTRLTVV.

In its sample, this clone was seen a few times. The chain links TRBV6-5 to TRBJ1-5; the D is unclear. Germline CDR1 MNHEY, CDR2 SVGAGI. The CDR3 extends over 15 amino acids. V was cut by 3 bases and J by 7 bases, with 16 bases left in between. CDR3 amino acids: CASSYLPGDEQPQHF. Here the CDR3 DNA reads TGTGCCAGCAGTTATCTTCCAGGTGATGAACAGCCCCAGCATTTT.

The rearrangement joins TRBV6-1 to TRBJ1-2; 8 bases match TRBD1. The V gene end was trimmed by 8 bases and the J gene end by 2 bases; junction bases not matched to a gene: 1. CDR3 size: 12 residues. Germline V lookup: CDR1 MNHNS, CDR2 SASEGT. CDR3 nucleotide sequence: TGTGCCAGCCGGGACAGGAACTATGGCTACACCTTC. It is translated as CASRDRNYGYTF.

The chain recombines TRBV19 with TRBJ1-2, with 7 bases identical to TRBD1. Trimming at V came to 0 bases and at J to 4 bases, leaving 8 bases not matched to a gene. CDR1 and CDR2 from the germline V gene are LNHDA and SQIVND (reference sequence). The CDR3 is 16 amino acids. DNA for the CDR3: TGTGCCAGTAGTATAGATCTACAGGGGCGGAGCTATGGCTACACCTTC. It specifies CASSIDLQGRSYGYTF.

CDR3 region: CASSDRGGIGEKLFF. The CDR3 DNA reads TGTGCCAGCAGTGATAGGGGAGGGATTGGTGAAAAACTGTTTTTT. V is TRBV5-4 and J is TRBJ1-4, with D possibly TRBD1 on 5 matching bases. Germline assignment: CDR1 SGHNT and CDR2 YYREEE (reference sequence). V lost 5 bases and J 7 bases, leaving 18 bases between the germline ends. The CDR3 runs 15 residues. The full variable domain, rest sourced from reference TRBV5-4 and TRBJ1-4, is ETGVTQSPTHLIKTRGQQVTLRCSSQSGHNTVSWYQQALGQGPQFIFQYYREEENGRGNFPPRFSGLQFPNYSSELNVNALELDDSALYLCASSDRGGIGEKLFFGSGTQLSVL.

This clone appeared a single time. The rearrangement links TRBV5-6 to TRBJ1-1; tentatively, D is TRBD1 (6 bases). Germline CDR1 and CDR2: SGHDT and YYEEEE. The CDR3 has 17 amino acids. Trimming left V 0 bases short and J 3 bases short, with 18 bases between. The CDR3 DNA follows: TGTGCCAGCAGCTTGGGTTTAGGGCGAGGGGGACACACTGAAGCTTTCTTT. It encodes CASSLGLGRGGHTEAFF.

This clone was detected once. The rearrangement links TRBV25-1 to TRBJ1-2; possibly TRBD1 for D (5 bases). V dropped 3 bases and J dropped 5 bases, with 10 bases sitting between them. In germline, CDR1 is MGHDK, CDR2 SYGVNS. The CDR3 length is 13 residues. CDR3 sequence (DNA): TGTGCCAGCAGTGAGGGGGACTTTTATGGCTACACCTTC. Its protein product is CASSEGDFYGYTF.

The rearrangement uses TRBV6-1 and TRBJ1-3; possibly TRBD1 for D (6 bases). CDR1 is MNHNS, CDR2 SASEGT, per germline. V dropped 4 bases and J dropped 0 bases, with 13 bases sitting between them. The CDR3 has 16 amino acids. The CDR3 protein is CASSGQVDVSGNTIYF. CDR3 DNA sequence: TGTGCCAGCAGTGGACAGGTCGACGTCTCTGGAAACACCATATATTTT.

V and J are TRBV6-5 and TRBJ1-6; D is unclear. V lost 2 bases to trimming and J lost 7 bases, with 6 bases between them. The CDR3 covers 13 residues. The germline CDR1 and CDR2 sequences are MNHEY and SVGAGI. The CDR3 DNA is TGTGCCAGCAGTTACCAGGCAAATTCACCCCTCCACTTT. Its protein is CASSYQANSPLHF.

The V gene is TRBV25-1, the J gene TRBJ2-1, with 11 bases identical to TRBD2. CDR3 length equals 16 residues. CDR1 and CDR2 (germline): MGHDK, SYGVNS. With V trimmed by 1 base and J by 6 bases, 5 bases remained unmatched. CDR3 sequence reads: CASSEWRGTSGNEQFF. The DNA of the CDR3 is TGTGCCAGCAGTGAATGGAGGGGGACTAGCGGCAATGAGCAGTTCTTC.

This rearrangement joins TRBV7-9 to TRBJ2-5; D perhaps matches TRBD1 (5 bases). This CDR3 is built from 13 residues. Trimming stripped 7 bases from V and 3 bases from J, with 12 bases between. Germline CDR1 reads SEHNR; CDR2 reads FQNEAQ (reference sequence). In DNA form, the CDR3 reads TGTGCCAGCATCCCCGACAGTAAAGAGACCCAGTACTTC. Its translation: CASIPDSKETQYF.

This clone appeared a single time. The chain is built from TRBV10-2 and TRBJ1-2, with D possibly being TRBD1 (5 bases). Germline loops: CDR1 WSHSY, CDR2 SAAADI. The CDR3 sequence is 13 residues long. V lost 1 base to trimming and J lost 8 bases, with 11 bases between them. The CDR3 region has the DNA TGCGCCAGCAGTGAGTTTCCAGCAGGGGGCTACACCTTC. Protein product: CASSEFPAGGYTF.

This chain uses TRBV7-9 with TRBJ2-7, with no clear D. V lost 5 bases, J lost 1 base, and 6 bases lay in between. CDR3 length: 12 amino acids. Germline-derived CDR1 and CDR2 are SEHNR and FQNEAQ (reference sequence). The CDR3 spells CASSLTSYEQYF. In DNA, the CDR3 is TGTGCCAGCAGCCTGACATCCTACGAGCAGTACTTC.

The chain employs TRBV7-2 and TRBJ2-7; 7 nucleotides agree with TRBD2. The CDR3 extends over 15 amino acids. Germline V lookup: CDR1 SGHTA, CDR2 FQGNSA. Germline trimming cut 2 bases from V and 2 bases from J; bases unmatched to any gene: 6. CDR3 sequence (DNA): TGTGCCAGCAGCTTATGGGTAGCGGGTACCTACGAGCAGTACTTC. Residues: CASSLWVAGTYEQYF.

V gene TRBV30 combines with J gene TRBJ1-2, with no clear D. Germline CDR1 GTSNPN, CDR2 SVGIG (reference sequence). The CDR3 has 16 residues. The V and J ends lost 2 bases and 0 bases respectively, with 16 bases between them. The CDR3 coding sequence is TGTGCCTGGAGTAAACCTTCTTCCGGGGCTAACTATGGCTACACCTTC. Its protein product is CAWSKPSSGANYGYTF. Variable domain in full (rest from reference TRBV30 and TRBJ1-2): SQTIHQWPATLVQPVGSPLSLECTVEGTSNPNLYWYRQAAGRGLQLLFYSVGIGQISSEVPQNLSASRPQDRQFILSSKKLLLSDSGFYLCAWSKPSSGANYGYTFGSGTRLTVV.

This clone was seen a few times. The V call is TRBV7-6, the J call TRBJ1-1; a possible D gene is TRBD1 (6 bases). Germline loops: CDR1 SGHVS, CDR2 FNYEAQ. The CDR3 has 13 residues. Between the trimmed V and J ends, which lost 5 bases and 6 bases, there was a span of 13 bases. CDR3: CASSPRDIAEAFF. CDR3 DNA: TGTGCCAGCAGCCCCAGGGACATCGCTGAAGCTTTCTTT.

The table lists this clone with a few counts. CDR3 bases: TGTGCCAGCAGCTTAGGGAGCGCTGAAGCTTTCTTT. It specifies CASSLGSAEAFF. The chain recombines TRBV11-3 with TRBJ1-1; D unresolved. Looked up from germline, CDR1 is SGHNT and CDR2 is YENEEA. This CDR3 has 12 amino acids. V gave up 1 base and J gave up 6 bases, with 6 bases separating them. Supplemented by reference TRBV11-3 and TRBJ1-1, the full variable domain reads EAGVVQSPRYKIIEKKQPVAFWCNPISGHNTLYWYLQNLGQGPELLIRYENEEAVDDSQLPKDRFSAERLKGVDSTLKIQPAELGDSAVYLCASSLGSAEAFFGQGTRLTVV.

V is TRBV7-6 and J is TRBJ1-3, with D possibly TRBD1 on 6 matching bases. The germline CDR1 and CDR2 sequences are SGHVS and FNYEAQ. The CDR3 totals 14 residues. V gave up 4 bases and J gave up 2 bases, with 9 bases separating them. CDR3 sequence reads: CASSYGQPGNTIYF. In DNA form, the CDR3 reads TGTGCCAGCAGCTATGGACAGCCTGGAAACACCATATATTTT.